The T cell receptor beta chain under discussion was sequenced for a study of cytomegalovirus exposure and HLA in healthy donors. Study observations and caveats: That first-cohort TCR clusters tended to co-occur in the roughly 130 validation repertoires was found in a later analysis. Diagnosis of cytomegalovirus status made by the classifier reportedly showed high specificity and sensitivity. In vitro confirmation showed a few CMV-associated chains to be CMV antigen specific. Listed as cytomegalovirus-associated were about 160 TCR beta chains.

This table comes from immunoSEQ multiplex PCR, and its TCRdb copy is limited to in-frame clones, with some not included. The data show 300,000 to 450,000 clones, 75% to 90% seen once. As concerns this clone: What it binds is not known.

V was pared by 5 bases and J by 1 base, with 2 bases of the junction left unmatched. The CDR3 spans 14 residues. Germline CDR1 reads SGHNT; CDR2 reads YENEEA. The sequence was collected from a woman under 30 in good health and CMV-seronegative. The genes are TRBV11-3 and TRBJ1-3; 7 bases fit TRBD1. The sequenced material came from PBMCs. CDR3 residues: CASSAGGSGNTIYF. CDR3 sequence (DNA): TGTGCCAGCAGCGCAGGGGGATCTGGAAACACCATATATTTT.